The source of this TCR beta chain is a study of blood T cell repertoires in COVID-19. At the level of the study: Samples representing acute and convalescent COVID-19 were sourced from the United States, Italy and Spain. Sources were T cells, B-cell-depleted T cells, or PBMCs; the material itself was cDNA or gDNA.

Original data processing: Counts of nucleated cells, estimated from reference gene primer amplification, were obtained. This table comes from immunoSEQ multiplex PCR, and its TCRdb copy is limited to in-frame clones, with some not included. The V and J calls and clone size were taken over from that table, and D and trimming were inferred from the DNA. The sample includes approximately 14,000 clones, about 80% of them seen just once. With 2 bases clipped from V and 7 bases from J, the junction kept 7 bases outside the gene matches. In germline, CDR1 is LNHDA, CDR2 SQIVND (reference sequence). This CDR3 is 15 amino acids long.

This chain joins TRBV19 and TRBJ2-1, with TRBD2 identical over 8 bases. The sequenced sample consisted of peripheral blood. The source of this sequence is a human donor in a cohort sampled during active COVID-19. CDR3 loop: CASSITGTSINEQFF. The CDR3 DNA is TGTGCCAGTAGTATAACCGGGACTAGTATTAATGAGCAGTTCTTC.